This T cell receptor beta chain was recovered during a study of T cells in Graves' hyperthyroidism and ophthalmopathy. What was amplified from RNA transcripts were TCR beta CDR3 regions. The HTBI primer set drove a first-round RT-PCR of the TCR CDR3. TCRdb processed the multiplex PCR reads anew with MiXCR; each CDR3 protein has one entry. The sample records roughly 500,000 distinct CDR3 sequences, 46% being singletons. CDR1 MDHEN and CDR2 SYDVKM come from the germline V gene. The CDR3 consists of 17 residues. V lost 0 bases and J 4 bases, leaving 13 bases between the germline ends. This chain uses TRBV28 with TRBJ2-6; D unclear. The receptor comes from an adult woman with Graves' disease, either hyperthyroidism or ophthalmopathy (not recorded which). Sequencing input: peripheral blood or thyroid tissue (not recorded which). This CDR3 reads CASSLWRRTKGANVLTF. The CDR3, as DNA: TGTGCCAGCAGTTTATGGCGCCGGACCAAGGGGGCCAACGTCCTGACTTTC.